Listed below are T cell receptor beta chains from one sample, sequenced in a study of T cells expressing NK-cell markers. TCRdb reprocessed the 5' RACE reads and keeps a single row for each CDR3 protein, giving no DNA. This sample contains about 400,000 distinct CDR3 sequences. The specimen sequenced was blood T cells: a sorted CD56 or NKG2C T cell subset, CD4+ or CD8+ T cells, or bulk PBMC T cells (not recorded which). The receptor set was obtained from a woman in her 50s in good health. The CDR3 runs from the conserved cysteine through the conserved F or W.

TRBV30,TRBJ1-2,CAWSEENPGYTF
TRBV28,TRBJ1-1,CASSSSGQGNTEAFF
TRBV5-5,TRBJ2-2,CASSPSPVGELFF
TRBV20-1,TRBJ2-5,CSAQDRTQPQETQYF
TRBV12-5,TRBJ2-2,CASGLETKQGRLAAGELFF
TRBV20-1,TRBJ1-2,CSARQGVAYGYTF
TRBV5-6,TRBJ1-1,CASSRGPGETEAFF
TRBV5-1,TRBJ2-3,CASSYLLADQDTQYF
TRBV29-1,TRBJ2-1,CSVESSGPPNEQFF
TRBV12-3/TRBV12-4,TRBJ2-1,CASSFGGRGYNEQFF
TRBV30,TRBJ1-2,CAWATGNGYTF
TRBV20-1,TRBJ2-1,CSARAPGTVTVGQFF
TRBV5-1,TRBJ2-1,CASSLSAPSAGEQFF
TRBV12-3/TRBV12-4,TRBJ1-3,CASSHRGQLAGNTIYF
TRBV15,TRBJ2-1,CATSDSATSGSQFF
TRBV20-1,TRBJ2-1,CSARRETSGSTGQFF
TRBV25-1,TRBJ1-2,CASTRATGGVDYGYTF
TRBV4-1,TRBJ1-2,CASSQAFPRGRGGGYTF
TRBV11-2,TRBJ2-2,CASSLISLAGANTGELFF
TRBV5-6,TRBJ2-5,CASSSRQGSETQYF
TRBV12-3/TRBV12-4,TRBJ1-1,CASTLSIGYTEAFF
TRBV30,TRBJ1-1,CACQTNRGHEAFF
TRBV20-1,TRBJ1-4,CSAAQHRGLSEKLFF
TRBV28,TRBJ2-6,CASSKRDPGANVLTF
TRBV27,TRBJ2-3,CASSLILAGTRGTDTQYF
TRBV12-3/TRBV12-4,TRBJ1-5,CASSLAERQPQHF
TRBV20-1,TRBJ1-4,CSAKIPGTADKLFF
TRBV12-3/TRBV12-4,TRBJ1-1,CASPKRGAGTEAFF
TRBV24-1,TRBJ2-5,CATSDRATQYF
TRBV5-1,TRBJ2-3,CASSLEQVTDTQYF
TRBV20-1,TRBJ1-5,CSARATWDSNQPQHF
TRBV11-3,TRBJ2-5,CASSLDLGKETQYF
TRBV7-9,TRBJ2-5,CASSLGNTGGETQYF
TRBV29-1,TRBJ2-1,CSIRTSFNEQFF
TRBV5-5,TRBJ2-5,CASAEGNQETQYF
TRBV7-9,TRBJ2-5,CASGLRGRGEETQYF
TRBV20-1,TRBJ2-1,CSASGTSDEQFF
TRBV6-5,TRBJ1-1,CASSYSTTPNTEAFF
TRBV5-1,TRBJ2-1,CASTRQGGVNEQFF
TRBV27,TRBJ2-5,CASSVDRSGETQYF
TRBV5-1,TRBJ1-2,CASSLDQASNYGYTF
TRBV5-1,TRBJ2-1,CASSRSPLNEQFF
TRBV5-1,TRBJ2-3,CASRAGLAASGTDTQYF
TRBV4-1,TRBJ1-6,CASRHIGQGVNSPLHF
TRBV20-1,TRBJ2-3,CSARISLDRSSNTQYF
TRBV14,TRBJ1-4,CASSQVWGQFGEKLFF
TRBV3-1,TRBJ1-2,CASSQGGQGGYTF
TRBV14,TRBJ2-1,CASSRTLLSSYNEQFF
TRBV12-3/TRBV12-4,TRBJ2-7,CASSLRGAYEQYF
TRBV5-5,TRBJ2-7,CASSLEDNSYEQYF
TRBV7-9,TRBJ1-2,CASSTSTGSNYGYTF
TRBV20-1,TRBJ2-2,CSARRGTGELFF
TRBV27,TRBJ1-2,CAILDAEQSHYTF
TRBV27,TRBJ2-1,CASSSEGRTSPRTYNEQFF
TRBV12-3/TRBV12-4,TRBJ2-3,CASSRLAGIEDTQYF
TRBV5-1,TRBJ2-2,CASSLIGGQTGELFF
TRBV10-3,TRBJ2-1,CAISPGKGSGTENEQFF
TRBV20-1,TRBJ1-4,CSARDGEGLNEKLFF
TRBV11-2,TRBJ2-7,CASSLRLAGGSSSYEQYF